What follows are 27 T cell receptor beta chains derived from one specimen sequenced in a study of cytomegalovirus exposure and HLA in healthy donors. In the PCR, 60 Vbeta and 13 Jbeta primers were used. Profiling relied on immunoSEQ multiplex PCR, and the TCRdb table lists in-frame clones only, not all of them. There are roughly 170,000 clones in the sample; about three quarters occur only once, and approximately 2.3% lies in the top ten. The specimen sequenced was PBMCs. Receptors were obtained from a female donor in good health and CMV-seronegative.

The V gene is TRBV4-1, the J gene TRBJ2-7; D might be TRBD2 (5 bases). Trimming removed 6 bases from V and 3 bases from J, with 18 bases in between. The germline V gene has CDR1 MGHRA and CDR2 YSYEKL. The CDR3 consists of 15 residues. The CDR3 sequence is CASSPPSGALYEQYF. DNA of the CDR3: TGCGCCAGCAGTCCCCCGAGCGGAGCCCTCTACGAGCAGTACTTC.

This clone was detected once. V gene TRBV7-8 combines with J gene TRBJ1-1, with D uncertain. With 0 bases removed from V and 1 base from J, the gap between germline ends came to 12 bases. The CDR3 has 16 residues. Germline assignment: CDR1 SGHVS and CDR2 FQNEAQ. The chain's CDR3 is CASSLARHPSNTEAFF. CDR3 bases: TGTGCCAGCAGCTTAGCGCGTCACCCATCGAACACTGAAGCTTTCTTT.

The rearrangement joins TRBV5-1 to TRBJ2-7, with D perhaps matching TRBD1 (5 bases). Germline lookup yields CDR1 SGHRS and CDR2 YFSETQ. The V end lost 4 bases, the J end lost 6 bases, and 14 bases lay between the germline ends. The CDR3 is 13 amino acids. Written as DNA, the CDR3 is TGCGCCAGCAGCACACGGCAGGGTGGCGAGCAGTACTTC. Translated: CASSTRQGGEQYF.

This clone was detected a few times. The J gene is TRBJ2-7, the V gene TRBV30; 11 bases line up with TRBD2. The CDR3 loop spans 17 amino acids. CDR1 is GTSNPN, CDR2 SVGIG, per germline (reference sequence). V lost 0 bases, J lost 5 bases, and 12 bases stayed unmatched. The CDR3 DNA sequence: TGTGCCTGGAGTGTACTCGACGGACTAGCGGGTTTAAACGAGCAGTACTTC. As protein: CAWSVLDGLAGLNEQYF. The full variable domain, rest sourced from reference TRBV30 and TRBJ2-7, is SQTIHQWPATLVQPVGSPLSLECTVEGTSNPNLYWYRQAAGRGLQLLFYSVGIGQISSEVPQNLSASRPQDRQFILSSKKLLLSDSGFYLCAWSVLDGLAGLNEQYFGPGTRLTVT.

V is TRBV27 and J is TRBJ1-5; 7 bases fit TRBD1. V lost 10 bases to trimming and J lost 3 bases; unmatched junction nucleotides: 6. Germline CDR1 reads MNHEY; CDR2 reads SMNVEV (reference sequence). The length of the CDR3 is 13 residues. The CDR3 is CAITGTVNQPQHF. In DNA, the CDR3 is TGTGCCATCACCGGGACAGTCAATCAGCCCCAGCATTTT.

The chain recombines TRBV5-1 with TRBJ2-1; no clear D. Trimming shortened V by 1 base and J by 0 bases, and 11 bases separated the two germline ends. CDR1 and CDR2 from the germline V gene are SGHRS and YFSETQ. The CDR3 loop spans 16 amino acids. CDR3 amino acids: CASSLLGGSSYNEQFF. Here the CDR3 DNA reads TGCGCCAGCAGCTTGTTAGGCGGTAGCTCCTACAATGAGCAGTTCTTC.

V gene TRBV29-1 combines with J gene TRBJ2-3; D is possibly TRBD1 (7 bases). The ends were cut back, 4 bases at V and 1 base at J, with 12 bases in the middle. This CDR3 spans 14 amino acids. Germline values: CDR1 SQVTM, CDR2 ANQGSEA. This CDR3 reads CSVGRGARTDTQYF. DNA for the CDR3: TGCAGCGTTGGCAGGGGGGCCCGCACAGATACGCAGTATTTT.

The rearrangement joins TRBV6-5 to TRBJ1-1; 10 bases are a match to TRBD1. The germline V gene encodes CDR1 MNHEY and CDR2 SVGAGI. V was clipped by 6 bases and J by 4 bases; unmatched bases: 8. CDR3 length equals 15 residues. The DNA of the CDR3 is TGTGCCAGCAGCCCCCGGGACAGGGGTTTCACTGAAGCTTTCTTT. It translates to CASSPRDRGFTEAFF.

The J gene is TRBJ2-1, the V gene TRBV4-3, with 9 bases lining up with TRBD2. This CDR3 spans 16 amino acids. Germline V gene data show CDR1 as LGHNA and CDR2 as YSLEER. V lost 0 bases to trimming and J lost 4 bases; unmatched junction nucleotides: 4. The CDR3 DNA reads as TGCGCCAGCAGCCAAGATAGTCTAGCGGGATACAATGAGCAGTTCTTC. Protein: CASSQDSLAGYNEQFF.

CDR3 DNA: TGTGCCAGCAGTTTCCCGTCTAGCGGGGGGGGGATTACGCAGTATTTT. Translated: CASSFPSSGGGITQYF. The J gene is TRBJ2-3, the V gene TRBV27; TRBD2 matches at 12 bases. The V segment lost 3 bases and the J segment 8 bases; nucleotides outside the gene matches: 9. Germline CDR1 reads MNHEY; CDR2 reads SMNVEV (reference sequence). The CDR3 is made up of 16 amino acids.

J is TRBJ1-4 and V is TRBV30; TRBD1 matches 8 bases. Germline loops: CDR1 GTSNPN, CDR2 SVGIG (reference sequence). Trimming took 8 bases from V and 4 from J; bases not matched to a gene: 9. The CDR3 runs to 14 residues. CDR3 amino acids: CAATRQGFNEKLFF. Written as DNA, the CDR3 is TGTGCCGCGACAAGACAGGGGTTTAATGAAAAACTGTTTTTT.

The rearrangement links TRBV4-3 to TRBJ1-2, with D maybe TRBD1 (6 bases). The CDR3 totals 15 residues. CDR1 is LGHNA and CDR2 is YSLEER in the germline V gene. Between the trimmed V and J ends, which lost 1 base and 7 bases, there was a span of 16 bases. In DNA, the CDR3 is TGCGCCAGCAGCCAAGTCCCGGGACACCCTGGTGGCTACACCTTC. It yields the protein CASSQVPGHPGGYTF.

The chain employs TRBV18 and TRBJ1-6; the D gene is possibly TRBD1 (5 bases). Deletions cut 4 bases from V and 9 bases from J, with 10 bases between. Germline V gene data show CDR1 as KGHSH and CDR2 as LQKENI. The CDR3 runs 13 residues. In nucleotides, the CDR3 is TGTGCCAGCTCACTAGGGGAGGTTTCACCCCTCCACTTT. As protein: CASSLGEVSPLHF.

This sequence joins TRBV15 and TRBJ2-1, with D perhaps matching TRBD2 (5 bases). The CDR3 sequence is 16 residues long. Trimming pared 1 base from V and 0 bases from J, leaving 10 bases between. Germline CDR1 is LNHNV and CDR2 is YYDKDF (reference sequence). CDR3 DNA sequence: TGTGCCACCAGCAGAGCGAGGGTAGACTCCTACAATGAGCAGTTCTTC. Amino acids: CATSRARVDSYNEQFF.

The chain combines TRBV7-2 with TRBJ2-2, with TRBD1 as a possible D gene (6 bases). V was shortened by 5 bases and J by 4 bases, with 17 bases between the two germline ends. The CDR3 loop spans 16 amino acids. Germline V gene data show CDR1 as SGHTA and CDR2 as FQGNSA. CDR3 sequence (DNA): TGTGCCAGCAGCCAACAGGGAGCCTCGAGCACCGGGGAGCTGTTTTTT. Protein sequence: CASSQQGASSTGELFF.

The J gene is TRBJ2-5, the V gene TRBV5-1, with a tentative D call TRBD2 (7 bases). There are 15 residues in the CDR3. Germline V gene data show CDR1 as SGHRS and CDR2 as YFSETQ. V gave up 4 bases and J gave up 4 bases, with 17 bases separating them. CDR3 DNA: TGCGCCAGCAGCCCCGGACTAGGAGGGGGAGAGACCCAGTACTTC. This gives the protein CASSPGLGGGETQYF.

The chain combines TRBV10-3 with TRBJ2-3; D is unclear. The germline V gene has CDR1 ENHRY and CDR2 SYGVKD. The CDR3 totals 15 residues. Trimming left V 0 bases short and J 2 bases short, with 9 bases between. The CDR3 DNA reads TGTGCCATCAGTGAGTCCAACAGCTACACAGATACGCAGTATTTT. It specifies CAISESNSYTDTQYF.

This clone showed up just once. The genes are TRBV5-1 and TRBJ2-5, with a tentative D call TRBD1 (6 bases). The DNA end lines up better with TRBJ2-7; the J call may be wrong. There are 15 residues in the CDR3. CDR1 and CDR2 from the germline V gene are SGHRS and YFSETQ. CDR3 DNA: TGCGCCAGCTCCCCCCGGACAGCAAGCTCCTACGAGCAGTACTTC. Its translation: CASSPRTASSYEQYF.

The chain links TRBV2 to TRBJ2-5, with 8 nucleotides matching TRBD2. Germline CDR1 reads SNHLY; CDR2 reads FYNNEI. The CDR3 consists of 14 residues. The V and J ends lost 6 bases and 4 bases, in that order; junction bases with no gene match: 7. The DNA for the CDR3 is TGTGCCAGCAGCCCGGGACTAGGGATAGAGACCCAGTACTTC. This gives the protein CASSPGLGIETQYF.

V usage is TRBV6-8 and J usage is TRBJ2-1; tentative D call: TRBD2 (5 bases). V gave up 7 bases and J gave up 5 bases, with 9 bases separating them. The germline V gene encodes CDR1 MNHGY and CDR2 SAAAGT. CDR3 size: 12 residues. CDR3 protein: CASNAGDNEQFF. CDR3 bases: TGTGCCAGCAACGCGGGTGACAATGAGCAGTTCTTC.

The chain carries TRBV7-9 and TRBJ1-6; 12 positions match TRBD1. Per germline, CDR1 SEHNR and CDR2 FQNEAQ (reference sequence). This CDR3 is built from 16 residues. Losses at the gene ends were 5 bases for V and 8 bases for J; bases not matched to a gene: 7. CDR3 bases: TGTGCCAGCAGCCTCGGGACAGGGGGCTACGATTCACCCCTCCACTTT. This sequence encodes CASSLGTGGYDSPLHF.

The rearrangement joins TRBV6-5 to TRBJ1-2; possibly TRBD1 for D (5 bases). V lost 5 bases to trimming and J lost 5 bases, with 15 bases between them. The CDR3 covers 14 residues. Looked up from germline, CDR1 is MNHEY and CDR2 is SVGAGI. For the CDR3, the DNA is TGTGCCAGCAGTACCCCCACGGAGGGGTATGGCTACACCTTC. It specifies CASSTPTEGYGYTF.

The chain joins TRBV30 to TRBJ1-2; D is perhaps TRBD1 (5 bases). The CDR3 totals 11 residues. The V end lost 8 bases, the J end lost 4 bases, and 11 bases lay between the germline ends. Germline CDR1 and CDR2: GTSNPN and SVGIG (reference sequence). CDR3 bases: TGTGCCACCACCGGGGGCTATGGCTACACCTTC. Protein sequence: CATTGGYGYTF.

The chain joins TRBV5-1 to TRBJ2-3; 8 nucleotides match TRBD2. Germline V gives CDR1 SGHRS, CDR2 YFSETQ. V shed 6 bases, J shed 3 bases, and the junction held 6 bases outside the gene matches. The CDR3 covers 14 residues. CDR3 protein: CASTHSGKTDTQYF. In DNA form, the CDR3 reads TGCGCCAGCACCCATAGCGGGAAAACAGATACGCAGTATTTT.

This chain joins TRBV2 and TRBJ1-4, with 7 bases aligning to TRBD1. Germline trimming cut 6 bases from V and 0 bases from J; bases unmatched to any gene: 16. Germline V gene lookup returns CDR1 SNHLY and CDR2 FYNNEI. This CDR3 spans 19 amino acids. CDR3 in amino acids: CASRRRTGAYTATNEKLFF. The CDR3 bases are TGTGCCAGCAGAAGGAGGACAGGAGCGTATACTGCAACTAATGAAAAACTGTTTTTT.

V usage is TRBV28 and J usage is TRBJ2-5, with 7 bases fitting TRBD1. CDR1 is MDHEN, CDR2 SYDVKM, per germline. With 6 bases clipped from V and 7 bases from J, the junction kept 14 bases outside the gene matches. The CDR3 sequence is 15 residues long. As DNA, the CDR3 is TGTGCCAGCAGCGCCGGGACAGCCTTTTCGGGGACCCAGTACTTC. Protein sequence: CASSAGTAFSGTQYF.

The chain links TRBV6-5 to TRBJ2-1; 12 nucleotides agree with TRBD2. Germline V gene data show CDR1 as MNHEY and CDR2 as SVGAGI. The CDR3 is 15 residues long. The V and J ends lost 4 bases and 9 bases, in that order; junction bases with no gene match: 7. As DNA, the CDR3 is TGTGCCAGCAGTTCGACTAGCGGGGGAAGGGGTGAGCAGTTCTTC. Translating it yields CASSSTSGGRGEQFF.